The TCR beta chain under discussion was sequenced for a study of vaccination effects on CD4 cells after COVID-19. The table lists this clone with a few counts. Antigen specificity is unknown. Per germline, CDR1 SGDLS and CDR2 YYNGEE. The ends were cut back, 5 bases at V and 5 bases at J, with 13 bases in the middle. CDR3 length: 13 amino acids. CD4+ T cell isolation took place after less than 13 days of culture. The person had PCR-confirmed SARS-CoV-2 infection between March and December 2020. As their vaccination, participants received two doses of either BNT162b2 or mRNA-1273. The data were produced by immunoSEQ multiplex PCR, yet TCRdb's version contains in-frame clones alone and is incomplete. The sample comprises about 50,000 clones, over 60% of which are singletons, and 5% to 6.5% rests with the top ten.

The sample here was CD4+ T cells from PBMCs cultured without peptide, taken after COVID-19 vaccination. The sequence derives from a human donor who had a prior SARS-CoV-2 infection. The V gene is TRBV9, the J gene TRBJ2-5, with TRBD1 as a possible D gene (5 bases). The CDR3 sequence is CASRAHSGETQYF. The CDR3 bases are TGTGCCAGCAGAGCTCATTCAGGGGAGACCCAGTACTTC.